The source of this TCR beta chain is a study of shared clonotypes between healthy human individuals. Whole-study context: Aged 18 to 49, the donors were two women and a few men.

The ends lost 6 bases at V and 1 base at J; junction bases unmatched: 5. This CDR3 contains 15 residues. Germline V CDR1 and CDR2: MDHEN, SYDVKM. Execution of the assay was at deep level. The team ran DNA from unsorted PBMCs on ten immunoSEQ deep assay plates for sequencing. Clones were sequenced by immunoSEQ multiplex PCR, and TCRdb holds only the in-frame ones, with some missing. The sample comprises some 500,000 clones, 60% to 80% of which are singletons, and about 12% rests with the top ten. Material: PBMCs. The receptor was derived from a woman in her thirties or forties in good health. Some clones in this sample may be carry-over from other donors' samples. V and J are TRBV28 and TRBJ2-7; TRBD2 aligns across 11 bases. The CDR3 bases are TGTGCCAGCAGGGGGGGACTAGCGGTATCCTACGAGCAGTACTTC. It translates to CASRGGLAVSYEQYF.